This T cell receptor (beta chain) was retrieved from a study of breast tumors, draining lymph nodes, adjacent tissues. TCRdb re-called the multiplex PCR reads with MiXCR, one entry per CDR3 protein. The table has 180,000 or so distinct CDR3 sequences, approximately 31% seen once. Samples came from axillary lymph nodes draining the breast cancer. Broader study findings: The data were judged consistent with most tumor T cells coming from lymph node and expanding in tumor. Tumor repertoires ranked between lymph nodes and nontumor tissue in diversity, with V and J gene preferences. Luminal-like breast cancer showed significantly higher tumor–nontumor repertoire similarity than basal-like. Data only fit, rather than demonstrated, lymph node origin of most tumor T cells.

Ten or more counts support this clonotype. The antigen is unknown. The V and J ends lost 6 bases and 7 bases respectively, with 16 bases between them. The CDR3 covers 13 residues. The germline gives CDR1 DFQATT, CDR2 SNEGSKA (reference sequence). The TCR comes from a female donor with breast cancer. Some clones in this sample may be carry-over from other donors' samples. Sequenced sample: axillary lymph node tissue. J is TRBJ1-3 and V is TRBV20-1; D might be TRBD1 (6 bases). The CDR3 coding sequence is TGCAGTGCCCAACCCCCGGGGGGCAACACCATATATTTT. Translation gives CSAQPPGGNTIYF.